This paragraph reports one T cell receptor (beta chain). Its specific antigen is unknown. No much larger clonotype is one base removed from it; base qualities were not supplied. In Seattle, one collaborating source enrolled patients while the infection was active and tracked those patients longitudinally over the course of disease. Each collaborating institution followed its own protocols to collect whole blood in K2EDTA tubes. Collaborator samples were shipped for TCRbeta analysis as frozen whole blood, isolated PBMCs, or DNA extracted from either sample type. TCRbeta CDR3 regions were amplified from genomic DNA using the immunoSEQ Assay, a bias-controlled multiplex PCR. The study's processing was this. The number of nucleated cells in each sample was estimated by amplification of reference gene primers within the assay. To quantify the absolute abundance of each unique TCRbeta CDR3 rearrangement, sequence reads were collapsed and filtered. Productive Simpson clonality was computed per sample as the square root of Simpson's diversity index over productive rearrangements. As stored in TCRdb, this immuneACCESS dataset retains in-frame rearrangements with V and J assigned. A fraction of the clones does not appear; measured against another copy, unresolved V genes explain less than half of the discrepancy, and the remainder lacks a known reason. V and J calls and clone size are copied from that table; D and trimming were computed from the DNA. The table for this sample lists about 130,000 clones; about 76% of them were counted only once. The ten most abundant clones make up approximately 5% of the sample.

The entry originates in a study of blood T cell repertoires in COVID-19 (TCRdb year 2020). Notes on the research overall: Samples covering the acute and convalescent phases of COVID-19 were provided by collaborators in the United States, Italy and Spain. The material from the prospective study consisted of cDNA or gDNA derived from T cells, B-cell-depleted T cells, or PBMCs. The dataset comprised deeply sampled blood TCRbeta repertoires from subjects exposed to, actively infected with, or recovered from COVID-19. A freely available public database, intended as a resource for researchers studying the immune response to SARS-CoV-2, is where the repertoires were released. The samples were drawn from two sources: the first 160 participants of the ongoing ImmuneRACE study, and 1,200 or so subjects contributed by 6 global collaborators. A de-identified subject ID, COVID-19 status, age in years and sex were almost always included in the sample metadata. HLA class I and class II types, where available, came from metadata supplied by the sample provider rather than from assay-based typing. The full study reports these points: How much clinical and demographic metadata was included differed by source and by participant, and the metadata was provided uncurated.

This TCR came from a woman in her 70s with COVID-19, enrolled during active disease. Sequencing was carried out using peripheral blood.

In nucleotide form, the sequence is TGCGCCAGCAGCCAAGCACCCCAGGGGGGACAGAACACTGAAGCTTTCTTT. This encodes CASSQAPQGGQNTEAFF. The rearranged chain carries TRBV4-3 and TRBJ1-1; 7 middle bases align to TRBD1. Germline trimming amounts to 1 base on V and 1 base on J, with 9 as the count of junction bases outside the gene matches. The CDR3 measures 17 amino acids from cysteine to phenylalanine. Only the CDR3 DNA stays, 51 bases, in frame from base 1. From the germline V gene, CDR1 is LGHNA and CDR2 is YSLEER.